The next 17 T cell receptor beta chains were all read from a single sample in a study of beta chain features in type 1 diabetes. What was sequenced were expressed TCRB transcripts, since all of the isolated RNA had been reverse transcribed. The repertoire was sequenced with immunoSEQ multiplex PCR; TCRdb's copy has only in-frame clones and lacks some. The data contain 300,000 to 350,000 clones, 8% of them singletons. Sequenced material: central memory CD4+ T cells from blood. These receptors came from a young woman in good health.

This chain's CDR3 is CASSSRTGDEQYF. The CDR3 DNA sequence: TGTGCCAGCAGCTCGCGGACGGGCGACGAGCAGTACTTC. The chain combines TRBV7-2 with TRBJ2-7; no definite D call. The CDR3 covers 13 residues. V shed 4 bases and J shed 5 bases, with 12 bases lying between them. Germline lookup yields CDR1 SGHTA and CDR2 FQGNSA.

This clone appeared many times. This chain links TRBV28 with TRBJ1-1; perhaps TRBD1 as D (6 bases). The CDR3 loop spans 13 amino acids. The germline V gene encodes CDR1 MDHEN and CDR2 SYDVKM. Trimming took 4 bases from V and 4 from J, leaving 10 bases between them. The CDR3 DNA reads TGTGCCAGCAGTTCGCGCAGGGGCACTGAAGCTTTCTTT. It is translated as CASSSRRGTEAFF.

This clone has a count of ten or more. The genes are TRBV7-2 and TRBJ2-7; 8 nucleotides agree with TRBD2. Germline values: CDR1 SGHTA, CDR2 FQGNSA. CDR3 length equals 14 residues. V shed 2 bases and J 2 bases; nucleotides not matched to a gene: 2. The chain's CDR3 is CASSLMGLAYEQYF. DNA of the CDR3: TGTGCCAGCAGCTTAATGGGACTAGCCTACGAGCAGTACTTC.

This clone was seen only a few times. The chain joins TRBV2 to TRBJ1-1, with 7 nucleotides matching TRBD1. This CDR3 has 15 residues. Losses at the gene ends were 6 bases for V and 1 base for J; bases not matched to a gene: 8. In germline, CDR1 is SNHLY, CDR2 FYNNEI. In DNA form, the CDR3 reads TGTGCCAGCAGACTTTCGGGACAGAGGAACACTGAAGCTTTCTTT. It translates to CASRLSGQRNTEAFF.

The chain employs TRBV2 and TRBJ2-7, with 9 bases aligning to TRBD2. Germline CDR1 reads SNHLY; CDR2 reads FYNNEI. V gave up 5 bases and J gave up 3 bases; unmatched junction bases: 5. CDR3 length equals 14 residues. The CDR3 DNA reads TGTGCCAGCAGTAGGGCTAGCGGGAACTACGAGCAGTACTTC. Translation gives CASSRASGNYEQYF.

CDR3 nucleotide sequence: TGTGCCAGCAACGAAGGGTGGACAACGTATGGCTACACCTTC. This translates into CASNEGWTTYGYTF. The J gene is TRBJ1-2, the V gene TRBV6-5, with D perhaps TRBD1 (5 bases). The V gene's germline CDR1 is MNHEY and CDR2 SVGAGI. V was trimmed by 7 bases and J by 5 bases, leaving 17 bases between them. This CDR3 has 14 amino acids.

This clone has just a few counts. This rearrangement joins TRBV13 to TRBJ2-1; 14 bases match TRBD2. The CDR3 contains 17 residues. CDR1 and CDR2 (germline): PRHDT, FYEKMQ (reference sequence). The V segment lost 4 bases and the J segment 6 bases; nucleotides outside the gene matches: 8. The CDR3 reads CASSYRLAGGGSNEQFF. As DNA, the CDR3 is TGTGCCAGCAGCTACCGACTAGCGGGAGGGGGTAGCAATGAGCAGTTCTTC.

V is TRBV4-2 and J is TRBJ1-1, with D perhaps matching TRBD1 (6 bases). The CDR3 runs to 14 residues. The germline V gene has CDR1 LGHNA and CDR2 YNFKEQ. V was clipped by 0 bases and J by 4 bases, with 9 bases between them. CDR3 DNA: TGTGCCAGCAGCCAAGATCAGACAGGCACTGAAGCTTTCTTT. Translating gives CASSQDQTGTEAFF.

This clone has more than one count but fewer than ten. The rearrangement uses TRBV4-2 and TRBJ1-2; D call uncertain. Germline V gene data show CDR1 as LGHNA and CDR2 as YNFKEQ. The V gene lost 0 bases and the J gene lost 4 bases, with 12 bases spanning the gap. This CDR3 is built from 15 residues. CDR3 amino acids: CASSQDRESAYGYTF. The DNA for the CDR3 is TGTGCCAGCAGCCAAGACAGAGAAAGTGCCTATGGCTACACCTTC.

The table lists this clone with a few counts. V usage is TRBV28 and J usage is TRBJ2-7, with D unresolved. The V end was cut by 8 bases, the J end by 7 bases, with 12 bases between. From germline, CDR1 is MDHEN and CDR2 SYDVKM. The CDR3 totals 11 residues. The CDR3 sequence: CASGTWREQYF. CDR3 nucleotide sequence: TGTGCCAGCGGTACGTGGCGGGAGCAGTACTTC.

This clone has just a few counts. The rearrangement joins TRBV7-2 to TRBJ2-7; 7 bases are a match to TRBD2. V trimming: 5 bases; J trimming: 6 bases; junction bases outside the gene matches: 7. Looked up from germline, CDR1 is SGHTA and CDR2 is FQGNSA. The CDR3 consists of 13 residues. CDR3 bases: TGTGCCAGCAGCCCACAGCGGGAACTCGAGCAGTACTTC. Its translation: CASSPQRELEQYF.

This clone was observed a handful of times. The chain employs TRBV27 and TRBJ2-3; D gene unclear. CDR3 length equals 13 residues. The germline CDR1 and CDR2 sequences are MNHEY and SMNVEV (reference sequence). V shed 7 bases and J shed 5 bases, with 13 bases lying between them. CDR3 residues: CASKFNEEDTQYF. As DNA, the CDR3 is TGTGCCAGCAAGTTTAACGAGGAAGATACGCAGTATTTT.

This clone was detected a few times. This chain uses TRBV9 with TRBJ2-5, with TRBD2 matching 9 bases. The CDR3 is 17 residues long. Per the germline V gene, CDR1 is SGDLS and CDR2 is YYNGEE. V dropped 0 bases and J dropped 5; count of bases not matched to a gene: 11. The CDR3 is CASSVGGQSSGSETQYF. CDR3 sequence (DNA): TGTGCCAGCAGCGTAGGGGGCCAAAGTAGCGGGAGTGAGACCCAGTACTTC.

CDR3 coding DNA: TGTGCCAGCAGCGTAGCGACGGGCCACTCCTACGAGCAGTACTTC. Its translation is CASSVATGHSYEQYF. The chain uses TRBV9 and TRBJ2-7; no firm D call. The CDR3 is 15 amino acids. Germline V gives CDR1 SGDLS, CDR2 YYNGEE. The germline V and J ends were trimmed by 0 bases and 0 bases, with 10 bases remaining between them.

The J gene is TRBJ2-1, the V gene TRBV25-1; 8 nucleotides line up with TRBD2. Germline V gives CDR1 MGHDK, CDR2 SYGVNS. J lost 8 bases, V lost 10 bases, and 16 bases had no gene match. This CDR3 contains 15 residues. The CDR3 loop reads CATQDREGLRYEQFF. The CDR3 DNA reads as TGTGCCACCCAAGATCGGGAGGGCTTAAGGTATGAGCAGTTCTTC.

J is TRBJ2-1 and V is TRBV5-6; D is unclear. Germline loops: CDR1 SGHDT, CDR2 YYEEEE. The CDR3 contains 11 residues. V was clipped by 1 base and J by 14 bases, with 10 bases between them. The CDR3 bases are TGTGCCAGCAGCTTGAATCGCGTAGAGTTCTTC. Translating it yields CASSLNRVEFF.

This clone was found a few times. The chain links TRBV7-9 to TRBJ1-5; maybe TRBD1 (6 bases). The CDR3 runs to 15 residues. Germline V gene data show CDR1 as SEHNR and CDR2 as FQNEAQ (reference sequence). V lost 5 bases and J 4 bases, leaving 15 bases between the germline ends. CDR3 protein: CASSPSGQFNQPQHF. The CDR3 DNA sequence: TGTGCCAGCAGCCCTTCTGGACAGTTTAATCAGCCCCAGCATTTT.